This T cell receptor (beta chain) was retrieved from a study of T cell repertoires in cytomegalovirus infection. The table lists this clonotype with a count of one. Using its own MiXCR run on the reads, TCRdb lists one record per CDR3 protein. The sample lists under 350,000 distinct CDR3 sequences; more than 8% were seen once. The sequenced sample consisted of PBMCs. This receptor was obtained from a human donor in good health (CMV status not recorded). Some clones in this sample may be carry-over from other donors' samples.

CDR3 sequence reads: CATFGGAPSNEQFF. The CDR3 DNA reads TGTGCCACCTTCGGAGGTGCCCCTTCCAATGAGCAGTTCTTC. The V and J genes are TRBV19 and TRBJ2-1; maybe TRBD2 (5 bases). Trimming removed 10 bases at V and 6 bases at J, with 19 bases between. The CDR3 is 14 residues long. The germline V gene has CDR1 LNHDA and CDR2 SQIVND (reference sequence).